The 31 T cell receptor beta chains listed next were all sequenced from one sample in a study of tumor-infiltrating lymphocytes in oesophageal squamous cell carcinoma. TCRdb analysed the PCR reads with MiXCR anew, one entry per CDR3 protein. The data show 20,000 or so distinct CDR3 sequences, around 41% seen once. The sequenced material came from esophageal tumor tissue. These receptors originate from a male donor with esophageal squamous cell carcinoma.

The J gene is TRBJ2-3, the V gene TRBV11-3; D gene ambiguous. This CDR3 is built from 13 residues. CDR1 is SGHNT and CDR2 is YENEEA in the germline V gene. V was clipped by 2 bases and J by 8 bases, with 11 bases between them. The CDR3 DNA reads as TGTGCCAGCAGCTTAAACAAGGCCGGTACGCAGTATTTT. It translates to CASSLNKAGTQYF. Full variable domain (missing parts from reference TRBV11-3 and TRBJ2-3): EAGVVQSPRYKIIEKKQPVAFWCNPISGHNTLYWYLQNLGQGPELLIRYENEEAVDDSQLPKDRFSAERLKGVDSTLKIQPAELGDSAVYLCASSLNKAGTQYFGPGTRLTVL.

The V and J genes are TRBV7-2 and TRBJ2-5; no clear D gene. The end of the DNA fits TRBJ2-1 better, so the J call may be wrong. This CDR3 has 14 residues. CDR1 is SGHTA, CDR2 FQGNSA, per germline. The CDR3 region is CASSQQPVLLEQFF. The CDR3 DNA reads as TGTGCCAGCAGCCAACAACCAGTTCTACTTGAGCAGTTCTTC.

This clonotype is deemed medium-sized. The rearrangement uses TRBV7-6 and TRBJ2-2; a possible D gene is TRBD1 (5 bases). Trimming removed 1 base from V and 4 bases from J, with 13 bases in between. In germline, CDR1 is SGHVS, CDR2 FNYEAQ. This CDR3 comprises 16 residues. CDR3: CASSLESRAATGELFF. The CDR3 region has the DNA TGTGCCAGCAGCTTAGAGTCCAGGGCGGCCACCGGGGAGCTGTTTTTT.

The rearrangement links TRBV5-4 to TRBJ2-5; D is undetermined. Judging by the DNA end, TRBJ2-1 fits better; the J call may be wrong. Per germline, CDR1 SGHNT and CDR2 YYREEE (reference sequence). This CDR3 spans 12 amino acids. CDR3 DNA sequence: TGTGCCAGCAGCTTAGATTCTAATGAGCAGTTCTTC. Protein sequence: CASSLDSNEQFF.

This clonotype was seen only a few times. J is TRBJ2-3 and V is TRBV5-1; D is uncertain. Germline-derived CDR1 and CDR2 are SGHRS and YFSETQ. Between the trimmed V and J ends, which lost 1 base and 0 bases, there was a span of 9 bases. The CDR3 is 15 amino acids. CDR3 in amino acids: CASSLRKPSTDTQYF. The CDR3 coding sequence is TGCGCCAGCAGCTTGCGGAAACCAAGCACAGATACGCAGTATTTT.

This clonotype was detected many times. The chain carries TRBV6-1 and TRBJ2-5; D not certain. The J call may be mistaken, given a closer DNA end match to TRBJ2-7. Germline V lookup: CDR1 MNHNS, CDR2 SASEGT. The CDR3 loop spans 15 amino acids. The CDR3 is CASTSPGDLAHEQYF. As DNA, the CDR3 is TGTGCCAGCACCTCCCCGGGCGATTTGGCCCACGAGCAGTACTTC.

As for this clonotype: One end of the junction fails to match germline, which may point to a read error. The CDR3 is CASSLGLANTDTQYF. The CDR3 DNA sequence: TGTGCTAGCAGCTTGGGACTAGCGAACACAGATACGCAGTATTTT. This rearrangement joins TRBV7-6 to TRBJ2-3, with 10 bases identical to TRBD2. The CDR3 extends over 15 amino acids. The V gene's germline CDR1 is SGHVS and CDR2 FNYEAQ.

This clonotype was detected once. The chain uses TRBV7-9 and TRBJ2-5, with 11 positions matching TRBD1. The V gene end was trimmed by 5 bases and the J gene end by 5 bases; junction bases not matched to a gene: 16. Germline assignment: CDR1 SEHNR and CDR2 FQNEAQ (reference sequence). CDR3 length: 18 residues. The CDR3 region is CASSPTRSDRGRLETQYF. DNA of the CDR3: TGTGCCAGCAGCCCCACCCGCTCGGACAGGGGGCGTTTGGAGACCCAGTACTTC.

At least ten counts were recorded for this clonotype. V is TRBV14 and J is TRBJ1-4, with D uncertain. Germline V gene data show CDR1 as SGHDN and CDR2 as FVKESK. Trimming took off 3 bases at V and 10 bases at J, with 12 bases between the two ends. The CDR3 has 13 amino acids. CDR3 residues: CASSHRAARKLFF. Here the CDR3 DNA reads TGTGCCAGCAGCCATAGGGCAGCGCGAAAACTGTTTTTT.

The chain employs TRBV11-2 and TRBJ2-1; TRBD2 agrees at 15 bases. The J call may be mistaken, given a closer DNA end match to TRBJ2-5. This CDR3 comprises 16 residues. Germline V gene lookup returns CDR1 SGHAT and CDR2 FQNNGV. CDR3 protein: CASSPRTSGREETQYF. CDR3 DNA: TGTGCCAGCAGCCCCAGGACTAGCGGGAGGGAAGAGACCCAGTACTTC.

The sample holds many counts of this clonotype. The rearrangement links TRBV19 to TRBJ2-3, with D perhaps being TRBD1 or TRBD2 (5 bases each). The CDR3 contains 14 residues. The V end lost 5 bases, the J end lost 3 bases, and 12 bases lay between the germline ends. Germline loops: CDR1 LNHDA, CDR2 SQIVND (reference sequence). CDR3 sequence reads: CASSPPGATDTQYF. Here the CDR3 DNA reads TGTGCCAGTAGTCCGCCCGGGGCAACAGATACGCAGTATTTT.

The table lists this clonotype with many counts. The chain combines TRBV6-1 with TRBJ1-2; D is possibly TRBD1 (6 bases). Trimming stripped 6 bases from V and 4 bases from J, with 21 bases between. Germline loops: CDR1 MNHNS, CDR2 SASEGT. CDR3 length: 16 amino acids. CDR3: CASRTDHLIGGYGYTF. CDR3 DNA: TGTGCCAGCAGAACTGACCACCTTATAGGGGGCTATGGCTACACCTTC.

The sample holds many counts of this clonotype. The chain recombines TRBV7-9 with TRBJ2-7, with 9 positions matching TRBD1. The CDR3 contains 15 residues. Germline CDR1 is SEHNR and CDR2 is FQNEAQ (reference sequence). V shed 4 bases, J shed 4 bases, and the junction held 8 bases outside the gene matches. DNA of the CDR3: TGTGCCAGCAGCTCCTCCGGGACAGGGAGTTACGAGCAGTACTTC. The encoded protein is CASSSSGTGSYEQYF.

Remarks on this clonotype: Germline is not matched at one junction end, which may reflect a read error. This chain links TRBV7-6 with TRBJ2-5, with D tentatively TRBD2 (6 bases). The V gene's germline CDR1 is SGHVS and CDR2 FNYEAQ. The CDR3 runs to 15 residues. The CDR3 nucleotides are TGTGCTAGCAGCCTGCTGGGAGGTTACCAAGAGACCCAGTACTTC. This translates into CASSLLGGYQETQYF.

The chain has TRBV5-6 and TRBJ2-1; D is unresolved. The CDR3 consists of 15 residues. V was clipped by 4 bases and J by 5 bases, with 16 bases between them. Germline V gene lookup returns CDR1 SGHDT and CDR2 YYEEEE. The CDR3 reads CASSPWTERDNEQFF. For the CDR3, the DNA is TGTGCCAGCAGCCCTTGGACGGAAAGGGACAATGAGCAGTTCTTC. The entire variable domain, with the rest obtained from reference TRBV5-6 and TRBJ2-1, is as follows: DAGVTQSPTHLIKTRGQQVTLRCSPKSGHDTVSWYQQALGQGPQFIFQYYEEEERQRGNFPDRFSGHQFPNYSSELNVNALLLGDSALYLCASSPWTERDNEQFFGPGTRLTVL.

The V gene is TRBV28, the J gene TRBJ2-5, with D perhaps matching TRBD2 (6 bases). Deletions cut 3 bases from V and 7 bases from J, with 15 bases between. Germline CDR1 and CDR2: MDHEN and SYDVKM. There are 14 residues in the CDR3. The CDR3 DNA follows: TGTGCCAGCAGTTTCTTCCATCGAGCGGGGACCCAGTACTTC. Its translation is CASSFFHRAGTQYF.

Concerning this clonotype: A much larger clone differs by one base, so this may be a read error. This likely comes from a read error, as the CDR3 has no conserved phenylalanine or tryptophan at its end. Because the CDR3's place on the DNA is in doubt, the DNA is left out and the CDR3 is given as listed by TCRdb. This chain uses TRBV6-4 with TRBJ2-7; TRBD1, the D gene given by the table, was not confirmed from the DNA. Germline assignment: CDR1 MRHNA and CDR2 SNTAGT. The CDR3 has 8 residues if both end residues are counted. The CDR3 reads CAILLPAQ.

The rearrangement joins TRBV7-6 to TRBJ1-1; no reliable D call. The CDR3 is made up of 13 amino acids. Germline CDR1 and CDR2: SGHVS and FNYEAQ. Trimming pared 3 bases from V and 1 base from J, leaving 6 bases between. The CDR3 DNA reads TGTGCCAGCAGCTTGACGGAGAACACTGAAGCTTTCTTT. It yields the protein CASSLTENTEAFF.

Comment on this clonotype: This may be a read error, as it is one base from a much larger clone. The rearrangement links TRBV10-1 to TRBJ2-7; D is ambiguous. This CDR3 comprises 11 residues. Looked up from germline, CDR1 is WNHNN and CDR2 is SYGVQD (reference sequence). V was trimmed by 3 bases and J by 7 bases, leaving 7 bases between them. This chain's CDR3 is CASSDSNEQYF. The CDR3 coding sequence is TGCGCCAGCAGTGACAGCAATGAGCAGTACTTC.

This clonotype came up a few times. The CDR3 ends on some other residue instead of the conserved phenylalanine or tryptophan, so this is likely a read error. The DNA is left out, because the CDR3 cannot be placed on it with certainty; the CDR3 is given as TCRdb lists it. The V gene is TRBV14, the J gene TRBJ2-7. The CDR3 has 13 residues if both end residues are counted. Germline V gives CDR1 SGHDN, CDR2 FVKESK. This CDR3 reads CASSLGYEQYFGS.

This clonotype was counted once. At one of its ends the junction is not consistent with the germline gene, which may arise from a read error. The CDR3 nucleotides are TGTGCCAGCAGCTTAAGTGACAATAATCCCCACTTT. Translated, it gives CASSLSDNNPHF. The rearrangement joins TRBV7-2 to TRBJ1-1; D call uncertain. This CDR3 has 12 residues. Looked up from germline, CDR1 is SGHTA and CDR2 is FQGNSA. Full variable domain (outside the CDR3, taken from reference TRBV7-2 and TRBJ1-1): GAGVSQSPSNKVTEKGKDVELRCDPISGHTALYWYRQSLGQGLEFLIYFQGNSAPDKSGLPSDRFSAERTGGSVSTLTIQRTQQEDSAVYLCASSLSDNNPHFGQGTRLTVV.

This clonotype occurred a few times. The chain recombines TRBV24-1 with TRBJ2-1, with TRBD2 matching over 13 bases. V dropped 1 base and J dropped 8; count of bases not matched to a gene: 16. CDR3 size: 20 residues. Per germline, CDR1 KGHDR and CDR2 SFDVKD. CDR3 residues: CATSDFPPTTSGRAFHEQFF. CDR3 bases: TGTGCCACCAGTGATTTCCCCCCTACTACTAGCGGGAGGGCCTTCCATGAGCAGTTCTTC.

This clonotype was detected only a few times. Here the CDR3 omits its conserved ending phenylalanine or tryptophan, so a read error is the likely source. No DNA is shown, since the ends of the CDR3 on it are uncertain; the CDR3 is the one TCRdb lists. V gene TRBV7-6 combines with J gene TRBJ1-1; the table's D call, TRBD1, was not checked against the DNA. The CDR3 has 17 residues if both end residues are counted. Germline V gene lookup returns CDR1 SGHVS and CDR2 FNYEAQ. The CDR3 here is CASSLGGGAPTSSTSAP.

Details on this clonotype: One end of the junction does not line up with germline, which may come from a read error. This chain uses TRBV10-1 with TRBJ2-5; TRBD2 matches 11 bases. Looked up from germline, CDR1 is WNHNN and CDR2 is SYGVQD (reference sequence). This CDR3 is built from 15 residues. CDR3 residues: CASGHTSGSLNEQYF. CDR3 DNA: TGTGCCAGCGGGCACACTAGCGGGAGTTTGAATGAGCAGTACTTC.

This clonotype has at least ten counts. The CDR3 end shows no conserved phenylalanine or tryptophan, and so a read error is likely. The DNA is omitted, as the CDR3 cannot be located on it reliably, and the CDR3 follows TCRdb's listing. The chain combines TRBV7-8 with TRBJ2-7; the table's D call, TRBD1, was not checked against the DNA. The CDR3 length is 14 residues, termini included. Germline CDR1 SGHVS, CDR2 FQNEAQ. CDR3 residues: CASSLAEGQYTFGS.

The J gene is TRBJ1-1, the V gene TRBV5-1, with a possible D match to TRBD1 (5 bases). The CDR3 length is 19 residues. V was trimmed by 6 bases and J by 0 bases, leaving 27 bases between them. From germline, CDR1 is SGHRS and CDR2 YFSETQ. The CDR3 is CASTKAWSGQFPLNTEAFF. The CDR3 DNA reads as TGCGCCAGCACCAAAGCTTGGTCGGGGCAGTTCCCTTTGAACACTGAAGCTTTCTTT.

The genes are TRBV7-2 and TRBJ1-1; no definite D call. The CDR3 contains 13 residues. The germline gives CDR1 SGHTA, CDR2 FQGNSA. The V end was cut by 5 bases, the J end by 3 bases, with 10 bases between. The CDR3 sequence is CASSPQAYTEAFF. The CDR3 region has the DNA TGTGCCAGCAGCCCCCAAGCGTACACTGAAGCTTTCTTT.

This clonotype was observed many times. The genes are TRBV7-8 and TRBJ2-5; 9 bases agree with TRBD1. The CDR3 has 14 amino acids. Germline-derived CDR1 and CDR2 are SGHVS and FQNEAQ. Trimming at V came to 6 bases and at J to 4 bases, leaving 6 bases not matched to a gene. This chain's CDR3 is CASSSDRGLETQYF. The CDR3 nucleotides are TGTGCCAGCAGTTCGGACAGGGGTTTAGAGACCCAGTACTTC. The whole variable domain, remainder taken from reference TRBV7-8 and TRBJ2-5, is GAGVSQSPRYKVAKRGQDVALRCDPISGHVSLFWYQQALGQGPEFLTYFQNEAQLDKSGLPSDRFFAERPEGSVSTLKIQRTQQEDSAVYLCASSSDRGLETQYFGPGTRLLVL.

In this sample, this clonotype turned up a few times. The V and J genes are TRBV5-1 and TRBJ1-2; D is uncertain. Per the germline V gene, CDR1 is SGHRS and CDR2 is YFSETQ. Trimming removed 1 base at V and 4 bases at J, with 14 bases between. The CDR3 contains 15 residues. The CDR3 DNA reads as TGCGCCAGCAGCTTGCCCGCGGCACAGCCCTATGGCTACACCTTC. This sequence encodes CASSLPAAQPYGYTF.

This clonotype was detected ten times or more. The gene calls are TRBV27 and TRBJ2-4, with 10 positions matching TRBD2. Looked up from germline, CDR1 is MNHEY and CDR2 is SMNVEV (reference sequence). The CDR3 length is 12 residues. Germline trimming cut 9 bases from V and 15 bases from J; bases unmatched to any gene: 11. CDR3 DNA: TGTGCCAGTGGAACCGGGACTAGCGAGCCGTACTTC. This encodes CASGTGTSEPYF.

This chain connects TRBV7-9 to TRBJ2-1; 9 bases align to TRBD1. Matching the DNA end better, TRBJ1-2 makes the J call doubtful. Germline CDR1 reads SEHNR; CDR2 reads FQNEAQ (reference sequence). CDR3 length equals 14 residues. The CDR3 protein is CASSPTGGVYGYTF. CDR3 DNA sequence: TGTGCCAGCAGCCCTACAGGGGGCGTCTATGGCTACACCTTC.